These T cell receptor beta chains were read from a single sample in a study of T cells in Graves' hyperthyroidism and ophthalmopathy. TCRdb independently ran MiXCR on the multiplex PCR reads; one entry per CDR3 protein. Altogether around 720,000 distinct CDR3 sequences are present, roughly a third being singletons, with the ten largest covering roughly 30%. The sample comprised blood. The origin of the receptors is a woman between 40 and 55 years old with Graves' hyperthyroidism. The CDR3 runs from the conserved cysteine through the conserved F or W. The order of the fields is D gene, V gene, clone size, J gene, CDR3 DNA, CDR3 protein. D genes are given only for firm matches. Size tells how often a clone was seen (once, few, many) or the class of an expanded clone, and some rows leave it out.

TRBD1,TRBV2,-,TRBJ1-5,TGTGCCAGCAGTTTATATAAAACAGGGGGTGGAACTCAGCCCCAGCATTTT,CASSLYKTGGGTQPQHF
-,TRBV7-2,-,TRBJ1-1,TGTGCCAGCAGCTTAGGGGGGGGGCTGGACGCTGAAGCTTTCTTT,CASSLGGGLDAEAFF
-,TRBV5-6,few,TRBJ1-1,TGTGCCAGCAGCTTACGAGGGTCTGACACTGAAGCTTTCTTT,CASSLRGSDTEAFF
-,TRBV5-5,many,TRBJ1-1,TGTGCCAGCAGCTTGGCAGGGTTGGCCGTTGACACTGAAGCTTTCTTT,CASSLAGLAVDTEAFF
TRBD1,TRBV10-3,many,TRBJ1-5,TGTGCCATCAGTGTGCAGGGGGACAATCAGCCCCAGCATTTT,CAISVQGDNQPQHF
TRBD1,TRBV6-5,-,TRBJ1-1,TGTGCCAGCAGTTACACACAGGGACAGTCGAACACTGAAGCTTTCTTT,CASSYTQGQSNTEAFF
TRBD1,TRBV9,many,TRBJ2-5,TGTGCCAGCAGCCCTCGACAGGGCCGAAGGGAGACCCAGTACTTC,CASSPRQGRRETQYF
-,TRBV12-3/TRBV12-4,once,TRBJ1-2,TGTGCCAGCAGCCAAGGGATAGCGGGCTACACCTTC,CASSQGIAGYTF
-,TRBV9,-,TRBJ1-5,TGTGCCAGCAGCCTATCCCCATCAAAAAATCAGCCCCAGCATTTT,CASSLSPSKNQPQHF
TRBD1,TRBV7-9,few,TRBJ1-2,TGTGCCAGCAGCTTAATATCTTTTGGGACAGGGAACTATGGCTACACCTTC,CASSLISFGTGNYGYTF
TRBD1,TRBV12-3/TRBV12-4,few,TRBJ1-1,TGTGCCAGCAGGCCAACAGGGGCTGTCACATTGAGGTACTTT,CASRPTGAVTLRYF
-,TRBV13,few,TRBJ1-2,TGTGCCAGCAGCTTAGGGGGAGGTTTTAACTATGGCTACACCTTC,CASSLGGGFNYGYTF
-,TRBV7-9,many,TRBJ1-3,TGTGCCAGCAGCTTATCAACTTTGATTGGAAGCACCATATATTTT,CASSLSTLIGSTIYF
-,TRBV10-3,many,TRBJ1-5,TGTGCCATCGGGTCAGACAGCACCCATCAGCCCCAGCATTTT,CAIGSDSTHQPQHF
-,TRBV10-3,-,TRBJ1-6,TGTGCCATCAGTGAATCAGGGGATGGTTCACCCCTCCACTTT,CAISESGDGSPLHF
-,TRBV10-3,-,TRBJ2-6,TGTGCCAGCAGTTTAGGGACCTCTGGGGCCAGCGTCCTGACTTTC,CASSLGTSGASVLTF
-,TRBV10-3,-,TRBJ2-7,TGTGCCATCAGTGAGTCGCTCCATCGGGGGCTGTACTTC,CAISESLHRGLYF
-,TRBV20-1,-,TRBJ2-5,TGCAGTGCCAGCTCCGGAGGGGGGAGAAAAGAGACCCAGTACTTC,CSASSGGGRKETQYF
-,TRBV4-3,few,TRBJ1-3,TGCGCCAGCAGCCAAGTGGGACAACAACCGGCGAACACCATATATTTT,CASSQVGQQPANTIYF